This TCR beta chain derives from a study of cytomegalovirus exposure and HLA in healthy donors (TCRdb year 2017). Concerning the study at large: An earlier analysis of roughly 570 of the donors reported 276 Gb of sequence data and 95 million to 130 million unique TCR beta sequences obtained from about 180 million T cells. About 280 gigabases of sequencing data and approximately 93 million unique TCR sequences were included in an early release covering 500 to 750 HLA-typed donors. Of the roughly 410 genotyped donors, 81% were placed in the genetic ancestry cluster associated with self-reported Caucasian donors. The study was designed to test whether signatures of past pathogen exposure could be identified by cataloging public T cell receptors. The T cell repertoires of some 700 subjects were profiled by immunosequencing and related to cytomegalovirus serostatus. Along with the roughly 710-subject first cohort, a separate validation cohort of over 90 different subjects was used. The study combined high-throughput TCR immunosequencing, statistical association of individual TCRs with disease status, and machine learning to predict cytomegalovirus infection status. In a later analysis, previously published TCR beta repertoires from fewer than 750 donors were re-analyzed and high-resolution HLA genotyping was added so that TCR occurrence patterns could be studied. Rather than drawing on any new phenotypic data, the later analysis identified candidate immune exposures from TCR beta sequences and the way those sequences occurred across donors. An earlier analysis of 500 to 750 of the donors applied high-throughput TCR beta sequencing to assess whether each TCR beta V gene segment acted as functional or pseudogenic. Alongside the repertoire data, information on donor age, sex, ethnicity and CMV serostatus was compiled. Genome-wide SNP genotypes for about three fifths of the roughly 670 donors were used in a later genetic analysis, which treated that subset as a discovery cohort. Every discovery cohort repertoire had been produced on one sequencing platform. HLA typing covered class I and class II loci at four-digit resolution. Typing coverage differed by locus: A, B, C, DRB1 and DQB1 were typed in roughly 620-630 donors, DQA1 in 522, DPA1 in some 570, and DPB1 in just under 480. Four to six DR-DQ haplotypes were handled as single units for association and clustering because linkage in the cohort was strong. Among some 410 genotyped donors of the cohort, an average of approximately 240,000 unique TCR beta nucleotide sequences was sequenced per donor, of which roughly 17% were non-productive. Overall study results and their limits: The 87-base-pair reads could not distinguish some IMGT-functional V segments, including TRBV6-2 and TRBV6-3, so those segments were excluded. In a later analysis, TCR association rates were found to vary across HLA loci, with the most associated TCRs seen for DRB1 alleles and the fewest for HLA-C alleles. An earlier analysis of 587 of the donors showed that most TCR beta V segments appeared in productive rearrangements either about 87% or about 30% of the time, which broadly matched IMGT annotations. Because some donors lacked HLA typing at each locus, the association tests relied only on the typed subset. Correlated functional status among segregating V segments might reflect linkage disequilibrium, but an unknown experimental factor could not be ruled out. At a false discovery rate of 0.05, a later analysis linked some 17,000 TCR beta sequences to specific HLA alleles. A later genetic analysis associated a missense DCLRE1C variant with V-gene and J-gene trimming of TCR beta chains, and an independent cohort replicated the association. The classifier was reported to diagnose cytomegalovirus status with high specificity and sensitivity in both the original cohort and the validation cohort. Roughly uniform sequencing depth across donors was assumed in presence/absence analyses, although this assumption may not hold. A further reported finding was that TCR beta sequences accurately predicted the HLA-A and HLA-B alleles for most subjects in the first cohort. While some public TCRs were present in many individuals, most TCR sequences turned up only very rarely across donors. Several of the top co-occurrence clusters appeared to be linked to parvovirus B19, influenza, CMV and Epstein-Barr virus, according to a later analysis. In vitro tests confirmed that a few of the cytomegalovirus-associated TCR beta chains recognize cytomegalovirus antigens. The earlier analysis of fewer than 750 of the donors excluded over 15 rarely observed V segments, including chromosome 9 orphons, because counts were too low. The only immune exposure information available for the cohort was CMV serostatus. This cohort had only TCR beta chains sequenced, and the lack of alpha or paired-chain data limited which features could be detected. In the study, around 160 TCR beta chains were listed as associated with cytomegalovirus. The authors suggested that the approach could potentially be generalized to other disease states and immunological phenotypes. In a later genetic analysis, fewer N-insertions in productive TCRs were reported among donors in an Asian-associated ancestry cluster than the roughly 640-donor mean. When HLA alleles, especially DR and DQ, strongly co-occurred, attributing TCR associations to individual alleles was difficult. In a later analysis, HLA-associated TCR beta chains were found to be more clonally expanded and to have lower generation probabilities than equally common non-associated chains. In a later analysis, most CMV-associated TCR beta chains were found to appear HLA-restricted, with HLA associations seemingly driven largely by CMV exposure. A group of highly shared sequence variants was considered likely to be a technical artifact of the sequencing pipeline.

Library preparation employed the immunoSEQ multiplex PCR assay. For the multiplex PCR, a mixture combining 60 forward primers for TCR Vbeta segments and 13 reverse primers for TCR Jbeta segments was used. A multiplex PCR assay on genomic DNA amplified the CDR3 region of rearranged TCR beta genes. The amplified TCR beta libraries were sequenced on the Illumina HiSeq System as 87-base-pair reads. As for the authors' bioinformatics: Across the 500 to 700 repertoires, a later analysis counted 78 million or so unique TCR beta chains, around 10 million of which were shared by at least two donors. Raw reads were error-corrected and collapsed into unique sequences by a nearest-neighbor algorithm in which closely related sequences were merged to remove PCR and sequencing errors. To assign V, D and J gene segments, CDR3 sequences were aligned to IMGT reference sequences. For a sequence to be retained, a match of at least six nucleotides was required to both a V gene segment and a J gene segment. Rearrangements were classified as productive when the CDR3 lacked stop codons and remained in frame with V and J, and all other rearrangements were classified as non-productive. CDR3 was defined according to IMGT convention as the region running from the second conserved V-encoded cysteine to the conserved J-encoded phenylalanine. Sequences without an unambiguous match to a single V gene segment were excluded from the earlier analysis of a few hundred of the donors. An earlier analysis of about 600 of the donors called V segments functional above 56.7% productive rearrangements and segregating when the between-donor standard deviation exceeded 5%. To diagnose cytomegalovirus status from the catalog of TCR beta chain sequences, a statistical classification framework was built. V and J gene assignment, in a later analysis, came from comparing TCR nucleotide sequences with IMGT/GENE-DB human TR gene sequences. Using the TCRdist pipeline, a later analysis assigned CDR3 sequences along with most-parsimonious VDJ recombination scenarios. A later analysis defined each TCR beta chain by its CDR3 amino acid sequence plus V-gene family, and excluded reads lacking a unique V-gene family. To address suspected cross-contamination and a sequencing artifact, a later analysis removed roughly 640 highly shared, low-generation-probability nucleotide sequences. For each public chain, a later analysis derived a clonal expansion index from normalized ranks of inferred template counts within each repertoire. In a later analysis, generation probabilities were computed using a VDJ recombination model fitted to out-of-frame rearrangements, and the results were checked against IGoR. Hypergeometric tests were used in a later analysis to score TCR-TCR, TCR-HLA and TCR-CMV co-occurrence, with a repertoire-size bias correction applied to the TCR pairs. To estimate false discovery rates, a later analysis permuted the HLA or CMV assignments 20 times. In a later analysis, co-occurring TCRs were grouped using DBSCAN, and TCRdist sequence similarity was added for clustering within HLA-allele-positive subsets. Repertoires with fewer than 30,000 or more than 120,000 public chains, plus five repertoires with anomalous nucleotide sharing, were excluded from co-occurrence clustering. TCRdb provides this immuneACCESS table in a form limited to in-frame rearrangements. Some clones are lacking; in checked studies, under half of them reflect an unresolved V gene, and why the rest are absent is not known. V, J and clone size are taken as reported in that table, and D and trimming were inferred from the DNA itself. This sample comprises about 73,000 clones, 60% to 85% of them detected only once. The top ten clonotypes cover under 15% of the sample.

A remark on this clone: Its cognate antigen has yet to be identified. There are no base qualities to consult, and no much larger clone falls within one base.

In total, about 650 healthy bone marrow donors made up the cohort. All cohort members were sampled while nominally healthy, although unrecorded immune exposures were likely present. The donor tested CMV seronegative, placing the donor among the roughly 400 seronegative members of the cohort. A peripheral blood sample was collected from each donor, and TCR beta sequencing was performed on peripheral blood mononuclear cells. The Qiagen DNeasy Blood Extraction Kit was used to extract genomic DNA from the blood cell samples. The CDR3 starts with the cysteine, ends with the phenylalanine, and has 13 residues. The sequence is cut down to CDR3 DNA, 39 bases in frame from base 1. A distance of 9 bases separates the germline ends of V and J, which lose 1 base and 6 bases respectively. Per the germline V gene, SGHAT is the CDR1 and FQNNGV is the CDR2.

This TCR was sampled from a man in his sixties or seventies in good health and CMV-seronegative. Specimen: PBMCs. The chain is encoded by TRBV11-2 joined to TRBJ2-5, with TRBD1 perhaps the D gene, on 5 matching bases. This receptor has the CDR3 CASSLVRAKTQYF. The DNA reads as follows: TGTGCCAGCAGCTTAGTCAGGGCAAAGACCCAGTACTTC.